Listed below are T cell receptor beta chains from one sample, sequenced in a study of T cells in tumors after PD-1 blockade. The table came from immunoSEQ multiplex PCR; TCRdb's copy has only in-frame clones and leaves some out. The repertoire includes tens of thousands of clones, approximately 79% of them detected once, and 8% to 10% sits in the top ten. The input for sequencing was PBMCs, taken before anti-PD-1 therapy. These receptors originate from a human donor with advanced basal cell or squamous cell carcinoma (not recorded which). Each CDR3 is given with its conserved first and last residue. D genes are given only for firm matches. Clone sizes are given selectively: once, few, many, or a class where the clone is expanded.

clone size	D gene	V gene	J gene	CDR3 protein	CDR3 DNA
NA	NA	TRBV7-9	TRBJ1-2	CASSSGQPRLYGYTF	TGTGCCAGCAGCTCAGGACAGCCCCGTTTGTATGGCTACACCTTC
NA	TRBD1	TRBV7-9	TRBJ2-7	CASSLRDSDYEQYF	TGTGCCAGCAGCTTACGGGACAGCGACTACGAGCAGTACTTC
NA	TRBD2	TRBV18	TRBJ2-3	CASSGQRGSTDTQYF	TGTGCCAGCTCAGGGCAGCGGGGGAGCACAGATACGCAGTATTTT
NA	NA	TRBV7-2	TRBJ1-1	CASSSPRQAWNTEAFF	TGTGCCAGCAGCTCTCCGAGGCAGGCCTGGAACACTGAAGCTTTCTTT
NA	TRBD2	TRBV7-2	TRBJ2-1	CASSLRTSAYNEQFF	TGTGCCAGCAGCTTAAGAACTAGCGCCTACAATGAGCAGTTCTTC
NA	NA	TRBV14	TRBJ2-2	CASSRRTSNTGELFF	TGTGCCAGCAGCCGACGAACTTCGAACACCGGGGAGCTGTTTTTT
NA	NA	TRBV13	TRBJ2-3	CASSSDPVEDTQYF	TGTGCCAGCAGCTCGGACCCCGTAGAAGATACGCAGTATTTT
NA	NA	TRBV5-1	TRBJ2-5	CASSSPGVRQTQYF	TGCGCCAGCAGCTCGCCTGGGGTTCGGCAGACCCAGTACTTC
NA	NA	TRBV10-2	TRBJ1-1	CASSHGTDMNTEAFF	TGCGCCAGCAGTCATGGGACGGATATGAACACTGAAGCTTTCTTT
NA	TRBD1	TRBV5-1	TRBJ1-6	CASSLSVGQGDSPLHF	TGCGCCAGCAGCTTGAGTGTCGGACAGGGAGATTCACCCCTCCACTTT
NA	TRBD1	TRBV7-6	TRBJ1-5	CASSLARGTGGSQPQHF	TGTGCCAGCAGCTTAGCGCGAGGTACAGGGGGCTCTCAGCCCCAGCATTTT
NA	TRBD1	TRBV6-5	TRBJ2-5	CASSYSGGQPKETQYF	TGTGCCAGCAGTTACTCAGGGGGCCAACCGAAAGAGACCCAGTACTTC
NA	NA	TRBV5-8	TRBJ2-3	CASSRRGKGNADTQYF	TGTGCCAGCAGTAGGAGAGGGAAAGGGAATGCAGATACGCAGTATTTT
NA	NA	TRBV7-7	TRBJ1-4	CASSLAWESPQGKTVF	TGTGCCAGCAGCTTAGCGTGGGAGTCACCCCAGGGAAAAACTGTTTTT
NA	NA	TRBV10-3	TRBJ1-6	CAISGQDNSPLHF	TGTGCCATCAGTGGACAGGATAATTCACCCCTCCACTTT
NA	NA	TRBV4-2	TRBJ1-3	CASSQEQGNGNTIYF	TGTGCCAGCAGCCAGGAACAGGGAAATGGAAACACCATATATTTT
NA	NA	TRBV10-3	TRBJ1-5	CAMRGGWSQHF	TGTGCCATGAGGGGGGGGTGGTCCCAGCATTTT
once	NA	TRBV27	TRBJ1-1	CASRPRQGSSEAFF	TGTGCCAGCAGACCTAGGCAGGGTTCCTCTGAAGCTTTCTTT
NA	TRBD1	TRBV14	TRBJ1-1	CASSQEGTVTEAFF	TGTGCCAGCAGCCAAGAGGGGACAGTCACTGAAGCTTTCTTT
few	TRBD1	TRBV7-2	TRBJ2-7	CASGKDRGYEQYF	TGTGCCAGCGGGAAGGACAGGGGGTACGAGCAGTACTTC
NA	NA	TRBV6-5	TRBJ2-3	CASGQVGGDTQYF	TGTGCCAGCGGACAAGTAGGAGGGGATACGCAGTATTTT
NA	NA	TRBV4-1	TRBJ2-5	CASSQEIGQLEETQYF	TGCGCCAGCAGCCAAGAAATAGGACAGTTAGAAGAGACCCAGTACTTC
few	NA	TRBV4-1	TRBJ1-4	CASSQDHLRGANEKLFF	TGCGCCAGCAGCCAAGATCACCTTCGGGGGGCTAATGAAAAACTGTTTTTT
NA	NA	TRBV9	TRBJ2-5	CASSPHWRETQYF	TGTGCCAGCAGCCCCCATTGGCGGGAGACCCAGTACTTC
NA	NA	TRBV7-8	TRBJ1-2	CASSLPGTYGYTF	TGTGCCAGCAGCTTACCCGGGACATATGGCTACACCTTC
NA	NA	TRBV7-2	TRBJ2-7	CASSLGGISYEQYF	TGTGCCAGCAGCTTAGGGGGGATAAGCTACGAGCAGTACTTC
NA	NA	TRBV28	TRBJ2-5	CASSSPAETQYF	TGTGCCAGCTCTTCCCCCGCCGAGACCCAGTACTTC
NA	TRBD1	TRBV28	TRBJ1-5	CASSLDRGSNQPQHF	TGTGCCAGCAGTTTGGACAGGGGGAGCAATCAGCCCCAGCATTTT
NA	NA	TRBV19	TRBJ1-3	CASSIMESSGNTIYF	TGTGCCAGTAGTATAATGGAAAGCTCTGGAAACACCATATATTTT
NA	NA	TRBV6-1	TRBJ1-2	CASSEGPINYGYTF	TGTGCCAGCAGTGAAGGACCGATCAACTATGGCTACACCTTC
NA	NA	TRBV11-3	TRBJ1-2	CASSSSRDIYGYTF	TGTGCCAGCAGCTCGTCCCGGGACATCTATGGCTACACCTTC
NA	TRBD2	TRBV5-6	TRBJ2-5	CASSSLAGGPFQYF	TGTGCCAGCAGCTCTCTAGCGGGAGGGCCGTTCCAGTACTTC